This entry concerns a single T cell receptor beta chain. Its antigen is not identified. Thyroid ultrasound and orbital computed tomography, with clinical symptoms and serum thyroxine and TRAb, informed diagnoses. This entry is derived from a study of T cells in Graves' hyperthyroidism and ophthalmopathy. The wider study: Staff took peripheral blood when the initial diagnosis was made, before any treatment began.

General observations from the study: Most thyroid clonotypes expanded above 0.001 were also detected in blood.

Template material for amplifying TCR beta CDR3 regions consisted of RNA transcripts. HTBI primers drove first-round RT-PCR of the TCR CDR3. MiXCR, applied by TCRdb to the multiplex PCR reads, yields one record per CDR3 protein. The sample lists about 690,000 distinct CDR3 sequences, approximately 15% occurring once. The specimen was blood. The clonotype was recovered from a man aged 50 to 59 with Graves' hyperthyroidism.

The CDR3 DNA sequence: TGCAGTGCCCGACGGACAGGGGGCAGTGAAAACATTCAGTACTTC. Encoded protein: CSARRTGGSENIQYF. The chain couples TRBV20-1 to TRBJ2-4; TRBD1 agrees at 11 bases. Germline V gene lookup returns CDR1 DFQATT and CDR2 SNEGSKA (reference sequence). Trimming removed 6 bases from V and 5 bases from J; junction bases left unmatched: 9. The CDR3 totals 15 residues.